The present T cell receptor beta chain was sequenced within a study of cytomegalovirus exposure and HLA in healthy donors. General observations from the study: The investigators catalogued 164 TCR beta chains as cytomegalovirus-associated.

Assay used: immunoSEQ multiplex PCR; TCRdb lists only in-frame clones, some missing. The table has around 55,000 clones, approximately 90% seen once. With regard to this clone: Its antigen remains unknown.

V dropped 3 bases and J dropped 1 base, with 12 bases sitting between them. This CDR3 is 15 amino acids long. The germline gives CDR1 KGHSH, CDR2 LQKENI. The sample consisted of PBMCs. The rearrangement uses TRBV18 and TRBJ1-1; TRBD1 is a possible D gene (5 bases). The TCR was taken from a man aged 18-30 years in good health and CMV-seronegative. The CDR3 region has the DNA TGTGCCAGCTCACCCCTTTGGGGCGAGAACACTGAAGCTTTCTTT. This translates into CASSPLWGENTEAFF.